This entry is about one T cell receptor beta chain. Assay: immunoSEQ multiplex PCR; the TCRdb copy retains only in-frame clones and omits some. The profile shows about 28,000 clones, around 72% of them singletons. These data come from a study of blood T cell repertoires in COVID-19. Looking at the study overall: Researchers got acute and convalescent COVID-19 samples from the United States, Italy and Spain.

V lost 0 bases and J 1 base, leaving 6 bases between the germline ends. Germline V gene data show CDR1 as SQVTM and CDR2 as ANQGSEA. The CDR3 covers 13 residues. This chain connects TRBV29-1 to TRBJ1-1, with D hard to call. This receptor was taken from a boy aged 2 to 10 with active or convalescent COVID-19. Sequencing was carried out using peripheral blood. CDR3 sequence: CSVEEQRNTEAFF. The CDR3 region has the DNA TGCAGCGTTGAAGAGCAGCGGAACACTGAAGCTTTCTTT. The entire variable domain, with the rest obtained from reference TRBV29-1 and TRBJ1-1, is as follows: SAVISQKPSRDICQRGTSLTIQCQVDSQVTMMFWYRQQPGQSLTLIATANQGSEATYESGFVIDKFPISRPNLTFSTLTVSNMSPEDSSIYLCSVEEQRNTEAFFGQGTRLTVV.